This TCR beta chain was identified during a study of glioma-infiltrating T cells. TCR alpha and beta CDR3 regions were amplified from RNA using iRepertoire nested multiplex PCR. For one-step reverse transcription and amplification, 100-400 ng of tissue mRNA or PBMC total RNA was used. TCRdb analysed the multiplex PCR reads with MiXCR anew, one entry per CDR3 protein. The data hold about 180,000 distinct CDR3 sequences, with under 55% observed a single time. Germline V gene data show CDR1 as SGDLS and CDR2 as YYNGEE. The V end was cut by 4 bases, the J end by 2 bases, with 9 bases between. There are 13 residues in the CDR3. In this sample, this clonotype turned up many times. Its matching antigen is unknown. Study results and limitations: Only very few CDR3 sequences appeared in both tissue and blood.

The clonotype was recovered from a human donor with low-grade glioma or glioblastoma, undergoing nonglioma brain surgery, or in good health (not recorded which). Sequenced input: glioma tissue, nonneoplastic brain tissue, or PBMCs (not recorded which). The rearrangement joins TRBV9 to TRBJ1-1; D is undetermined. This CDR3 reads CASSFSENTEAFF. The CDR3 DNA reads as TGTGCCAGCAGCTTTTCGGAAAACACTGAAGCTTTCTTT.